A selection of T cell receptor beta chains follows, all from one sample in a study of OX40 agonist ivuxolimab in advanced cancers. The table came from immunoSEQ multiplex PCR; TCRdb's copy has only in-frame clones and leaves some out. The sample carries over 35,000 clones, roughly 91% recorded once. The material sequenced was CD4+ or CD8+ T cells sorted from blood, taken in a trial of the OX40 agonist ivuxolimab. These receptor sequences come from an adult with an advanced solid tumor such as melanoma, head and neck, liver or kidney cancer. The CDR3 runs from the conserved cysteine through the conserved F or W. Each record gives: clone size, V gene, J gene, CDR3 protein. Size tells how often a clone was seen (once, few, many) or the class of an expanded clone, and some rows leave it out.

size: -; V: TRBV10-3; J: TRBJ1-2; CDR3: CAISDHDRVGYGYTF
size: -; V: TRBV7-3; J: TRBJ2-3; CDR3: CASSRDPGADTQYF
size: -; V: TRBV7-2; J: TRBJ2-7; CDR3: CASSVQGYEQYF
size: -; V: TRBV5-1; J: TRBJ2-7; CDR3: CASSLEVGTVAHYEQYF
size: -; V: TRBV11-2; J: TRBJ1-1; CDR3: CASSSLGGAVAEAFF
size: -; V: TRBV5-1; J: TRBJ2-4; CDR3: CASSLGGGNIQYF
size: -; V: TRBV2; J: TRBJ1-2; CDR3: CASSVAVNYGYTF
size: once; V: TRBV7-2; J: TRBJ2-4; CDR3: CASSLFGVNIQYF
size: -; V: TRBV6-1; J: TRBJ1-2; CDR3: CASSALWGANYGYTF
size: -; V: TRBV11-3; J: TRBJ2-7; CDR3: CASSPGGDRGLYEQYF
size: -; V: TRBV19; J: TRBJ1-5; CDR3: CASSISSNQPQHF
size: -; V: TRBV11-1; J: TRBJ2-2; CDR3: CASSSRKGARNTGELFF
size: -; V: TRBV7-2; J: TRBJ1-1; CDR3: CASSSDRDRVVNTEAFF
size: -; V: TRBV27; J: TRBJ1-1; CDR3: CASSLNNRQDRGAFF
size: -; V: TRBV11-1; J: TRBJ1-4; CDR3: CASSPGGGPEEKLFF
size: -; V: TRBV7-3; J: TRBJ2-6; CDR3: CASSLTAGANVLTF
size: -; V: TRBV7-2; J: TRBJ1-1; CDR3: CASSFSGIGTEAFF